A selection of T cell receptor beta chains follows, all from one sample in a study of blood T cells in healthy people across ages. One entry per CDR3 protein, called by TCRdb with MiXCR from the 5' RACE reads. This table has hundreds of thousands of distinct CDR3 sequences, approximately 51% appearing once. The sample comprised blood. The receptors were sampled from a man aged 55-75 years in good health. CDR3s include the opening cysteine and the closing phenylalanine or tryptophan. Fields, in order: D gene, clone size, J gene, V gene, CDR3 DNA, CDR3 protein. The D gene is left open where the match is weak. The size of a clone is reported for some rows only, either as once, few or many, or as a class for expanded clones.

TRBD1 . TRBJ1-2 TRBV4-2 TGTGCCAGCAGCCAGGTCGGACAGGGGCTCTATGGCTACACCTTC CASSQVGQGLYGYTF
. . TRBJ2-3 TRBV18 TGTGCCAGCGCGACTAAGCCGGGGGCAGATACGCAGTATTTT CASATKPGADTQYF
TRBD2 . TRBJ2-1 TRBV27 TGTGCCAGCAGACTTAATAGCGGGATACCGTACAATGAGCAGTTCTTC CASRLNSGIPYNEQFF
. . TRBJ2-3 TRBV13 TGTGCCAGCAGCTTACAGGGGGGAAGAATTGTAGATACGCAGTATTTT CASSLQGGRIVDTQYF
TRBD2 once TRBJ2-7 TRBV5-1 TGCGCCAGCAGCCAGACTAGCGGGAGTAAGTACGAGCAGTACTTC CASSQTSGSKYEQYF
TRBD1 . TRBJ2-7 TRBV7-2 TGTGCCAGCAGCTTAGACGGGACAGGGGGACGCTACGAGCAGTACTTC CASSLDGTGGRYEQYF
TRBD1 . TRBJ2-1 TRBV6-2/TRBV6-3 TGTGCCAGCAGGCCCCGGGACAGGGGACTCAATGAGCAGTTCTTC CASRPRDRGLNEQFF
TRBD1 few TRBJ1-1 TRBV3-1 TGTGCCAGCACGACCGGGACAGGGGACTTCACTGAAGCTTTCTTT CASTTGTGDFTEAFF
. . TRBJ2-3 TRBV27 TGTGCCAGCAGTGTAGGAGTGCCAGATACGCAGTATTTT CASSVGVPDTQYF
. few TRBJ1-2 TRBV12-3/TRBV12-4 TGTGCCAGCAGTTCTCCAACCACCGCTAACTATGGCTACACCTTC CASSSPTTANYGYTF
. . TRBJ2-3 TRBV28 TGTGCCACCCGAGACAGCTCAGGAGATACGCAGTATTTT CATRDSSGDTQYF
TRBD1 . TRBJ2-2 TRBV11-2 TGTGCCAGCAGCTTAGGGACAGGGGCGATCACCGGGGAGCTGTTTTTT CASSLGTGAITGELFF
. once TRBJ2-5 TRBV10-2 TGCGCCAGCAGGGAGTCAGGTTACCAAGAGACCCAGTACTTC CASRESGYQETQYF
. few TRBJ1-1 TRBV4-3 TGCGCCAGCAGCCAGGGGGGTCAGGGCAGGGCGAACACTGAAGCTTTCTTT CASSQGGQGRANTEAFF
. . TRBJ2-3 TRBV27 TGTGCCAGCAGACGGACCGTAGCCCTTAGCACAGATACGCAGTATTTT CASRRTVALSTDTQYF
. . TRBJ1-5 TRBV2 TGTGCCAGCACGGTACCTCTGGACAGCCCCAATCAGCCCCAGCATTTT CASTVPLDSPNQPQHF
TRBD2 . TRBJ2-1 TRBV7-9 TGTGCCAGCAGCTTTTGGACTAGCGGGTGGAATGAGCAGTTCTTC CASSFWTSGWNEQFF
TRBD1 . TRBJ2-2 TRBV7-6 TGTGCCAGCAGCAGTCCGGACAGGGGGTTACGCGGGGAGCTGTTTTTT CASSSPDRGLRGELFF
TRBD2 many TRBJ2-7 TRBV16 TGTGCCAGCAGCTACTCGCGGGGGGGTATCTACGAGCAGTACTTC CASSYSRGGIYEQYF
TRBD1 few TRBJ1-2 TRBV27 TGTGCCAGCAGTTTAGGCAGGGGGCAGGATGGCTACACCTTC CASSLGRGQDGYTF
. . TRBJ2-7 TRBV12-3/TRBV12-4 TGTGCCAGCAGTTTAACCAGCGAGCAGTACTTC CASSLTSEQYF
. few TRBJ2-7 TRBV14 TGTGCCAGCAGCCAAGCAGGACCGTACGAGCAGTACTTC CASSQAGPYEQYF
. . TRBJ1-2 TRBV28 TGTGCCAGCAGTTCCCGGGGGGTATTCTATGGCTACACCTTC CASSSRGVFYGYTF
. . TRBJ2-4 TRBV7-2 TGTGCCAGCAGCTTAGCGCTACAGGGCGCTCAGTACTTC CASSLALQGAQYF
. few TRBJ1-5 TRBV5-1 TGCGCCAGCAGCTCCGGACAGCACAATCAGCCCCAGCATTTT CASSSGQHNQPQHF
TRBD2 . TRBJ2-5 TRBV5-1 TGCGCCAGCAGCTTGTCCCCAGGCGGGAGGGCCAAACTTTGGAATGAGCAGTACTTC CASSLSPGGRAKLWNEQYF
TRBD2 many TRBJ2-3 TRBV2 TGTGCCAGCAGTAGCGGGAACCCAGATACGCAGTATTTT CASSSGNPDTQYF
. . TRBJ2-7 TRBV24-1 TGTGCCACCAGTGCCCGGACAGCACCCTACGAGCAGTACTTC CATSARTAPYEQYF
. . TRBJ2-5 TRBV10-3 TGTGCCATCAGGAACCAAGAGACCCAGTACTTC CAIRNQETQYF
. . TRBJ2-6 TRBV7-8 TGTGCCAGCAGCCCAACAAGGGACCCATATAGGGGGACCAACGTCCTGACTTTC CASSPTRDPYRGTNVLTF
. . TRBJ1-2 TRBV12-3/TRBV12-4 TGTGCCACAAAGGAGGGGCGTAACCTCGGCGGCTACACCTTC CATKEGRNLGGYTF
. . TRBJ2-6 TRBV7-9 TGTGCCAGCAGCCCCGTGGGGGCTGGGGCCAACGTCCTGACTTTC CASSPVGAGANVLTF